What follows are 5 T cell receptor beta chains derived from one specimen sequenced in a study of blood T cell repertoires in COVID-19. This table comes from immunoSEQ multiplex PCR, and its TCRdb copy is limited to in-frame clones, with some not included. This sample has roughly 260,000 clones; 80% to 95% occur once, and the top ten carry 2.5% to 3%. Sequences were obtained from peripheral blood. These TCRs come from a person under 35 with COVID-19, enrolled during active disease.

V gene TRBV6-6 combines with J gene TRBJ2-1; D may be TRBD2 (6 bases). The V gene's germline CDR1 is MNHNY and CDR2 SVGAGI (reference sequence). The CDR3 is made up of 13 amino acids. V lost 3 bases, J lost 7 bases, and 10 bases lay in between. The CDR3 loop is CASSYTSRNEQFF. The CDR3 region has the DNA TGTGCCAGCAGTTATACTAGCAGGAATGAGCAGTTCTTC.

J is TRBJ2-1 and V is TRBV4-3, with D perhaps TRBD2 (5 bases). The CDR3 extends over 15 amino acids. V gave up 1 base and J gave up 8 bases, with 15 bases separating them. Germline lookup yields CDR1 LGHNA and CDR2 YSLEER. CDR3 region: CASSQAGNIGDEQFF. The CDR3, as DNA: TGCGCCAGCAGCCAAGCGGGGAACATCGGGGATGAGCAGTTCTTC.

The V gene is TRBV7-8, the J gene TRBJ1-5; TRBD1 is a possible D gene (6 bases). The CDR3 is 14 residues long. The germline CDR1 and CDR2 sequences are SGHVS and FQNEAQ. Deletions cut 2 bases from V and 4 bases from J, with 9 bases between. The CDR3 sequence: CASSLWGQNQPQHF. The CDR3 DNA is TGTGCCAGCAGCTTATGGGGGCAGAATCAGCCCCAGCATTTT.

The chain has TRBV28 and TRBJ2-1; D is perhaps TRBD2 (5 bases). Germline assignment: CDR1 MDHEN and CDR2 SYDVKM. The ends were cut back, 6 bases at V and 1 base at J, with 7 bases in the middle. CDR3 length: 13 amino acids. The CDR3 DNA reads as TGTGCCAGCAGGAGGACTTCCTACAATGAGCAGTTCTTC. It specifies CASRRTSYNEQFF. Together with reference TRBV28 and TRBJ2-1, the CDR3 gives the full variable domain: DVKVTQSSRYLVKRTGEKVFLECVQDMDHENMFWYRQDPGLGLRLIYFSYDVKMKEKGDIPEGYSVSREKKERFSLILESASTNQTSMYLCASRRTSYNEQFFGPGTRLTVL.

The genes are TRBV20-1 and TRBJ2-5; 10 nucleotides align to TRBD2. CDR1 DFQATT and CDR2 SNEGSKA come from the germline V gene (reference sequence). The CDR3 totals 15 residues. V lost 3 bases, J lost 1 base, and 5 bases stayed unmatched. CDR3 coding DNA: TGCAGTGCTAGTGCACTAGCGGGAACCCAAGAGACCCAGTACTTC. It translates to CSASALAGTQETQYF.